A single sample gave rise to the 10 T cell receptor beta chains below, sequenced in a study of OX40 agonist ivuxolimab in advanced cancers. TCRdb's copy holds only in-frame clones and misses some; the assay was immunoSEQ multiplex PCR. The sample lists around 40,000 clones, roughly 90% occurring once. The starting material was CD4+ or CD8+ T cells sorted from blood, obtained in a trial of the OX40 agonist ivuxolimab. The receptors were sampled from an adult with an advanced solid tumor such as melanoma, head and neck, liver or kidney cancer.

The chain joins TRBV9 to TRBJ2-1; 7 bases map to TRBD2. J gave up 8 bases and V 3 bases, and 17 bases lay outside the gene matches. Germline V CDR1 and CDR2: SGDLS, YYNGEE. The length of the CDR3 is 17 residues. CDR3 sequence (DNA): TGTGCCAGCAGCGGGCCCCCCAGGGCGGGAGTTGAACATGAGCAGTTCTTC. This codes for CASSGPPRAGVEHEQFF.

The chain joins TRBV29-1 to TRBJ2-2, with 7 bases aligning to TRBD2. The germline gives CDR1 SQVTM, CDR2 ANQGSEA. Losses at the gene ends were 6 bases for V and 1 base for J; bases not matched to a gene: 5. This CDR3 comprises 14 residues. CDR3 in DNA: TGCAGCGTGGACGGACTAGAGAACACCGGGGAGCTGTTTTTT. The encoded protein is CSVDGLENTGELFF.

This sequence joins TRBV11-2 and TRBJ2-2, with 10 bases matching TRBD2. This CDR3 comprises 16 residues. The germline V gene encodes CDR1 SGHAT and CDR2 FQNNGV. The ends lost 5 bases at V and 4 bases at J; junction bases unmatched: 7. The CDR3 reads CASSITSGMSTGELFF. The CDR3 DNA follows: TGTGCCAGCAGCATAACTAGCGGGATGAGCACCGGGGAGCTGTTTTTT.

In DNA form, the CDR3 reads TGTGCCAGCAGCCCCGGACTAGAGGGTTTCATTCAGTACTTC. Protein sequence: CASSPGLEGFIQYF. The genes are TRBV7-9 and TRBJ2-4; the match to TRBD2 covers 7 bases. V dropped 5 bases and J dropped 9; count of bases not matched to a gene: 10. Looked up from germline, CDR1 is SEHNR and CDR2 is FQNEAQ (reference sequence). CDR3 length equals 14 residues.

A few counts support this clone. This chain joins TRBV6-1 and TRBJ2-7, with TRBD1 matching 12 bases. The CDR3 is 14 amino acids. Germline loops: CDR1 MNHNS, CDR2 SASEGT. Germline trimming cut 6 bases from V and 5 bases from J; bases unmatched to any gene: 5. The CDR3 nucleotides are TGTGCCAGCAGCGACGGGACAGGGGGCAACGAGCAGTACTTC. Protein sequence: CASSDGTGGNEQYF.

The J gene is TRBJ2-7, the V gene TRBV6-6, with D perhaps TRBD1 (6 bases). CDR3 length: 14 residues. The germline CDR1 and CDR2 sequences are MNHNY and SVGAGI (reference sequence). The ends were cut back, 9 bases at V and 4 bases at J, with 19 bases in the middle. Here the CDR3 reads CASSGASGLYEQYV. The CDR3 coding sequence is TGTGCCAGTTCAGGGGCATCAGGTCTGTACGAGCAGTACGTC.

V and J are TRBV5-6 and TRBJ2-1; unclear D gene. This CDR3 comprises 14 residues. The germline CDR1 and CDR2 sequences are SGHDT and YYEEEE. Trimming pared 3 bases from V and 4 bases from J, leaving 11 bases between. CDR3 DNA: TGTGCCAGCAGCTCGGTAACCCTTTACAATGAGCAGTTCTTC. Residues: CASSSVTLYNEQFF.

Written as DNA, the CDR3 is TGTGCTAGTGGCGTCGGAACTGAAGCTTTCTTT. The encoded protein is CASGVGTEAFF. The chain couples TRBV12-5 to TRBJ1-1; D is uncertain. Germline assignment: CDR1 LGHNT and CDR2 FRNRAP. The CDR3 runs 11 residues. Trimming took 6 bases from V and 5 from J, leaving 7 bases between them.

J is TRBJ2-7 and V is TRBV11-2; TRBD1 is a possible D gene (6 bases). V gave up 4 bases and J gave up 6 bases, with 7 bases separating them. This CDR3 is built from 11 residues. Germline values: CDR1 SGHAT, CDR2 FQNNGV. CDR3 loop: CASSSQGEQYV. The CDR3 DNA reads as TGTGCCAGCAGCTCACAGGGCGAGCAGTACGTC.

This clone was seen just once. This chain joins TRBV28 and TRBJ2-7; D gene uncertain. The CDR3 runs 14 residues. The V gene's germline CDR1 is MDHEN and CDR2 SYDVKM. Trimming removed 3 bases at V and 0 bases at J, with 9 bases between. The CDR3 DNA is TGTGCCAGCAGTTTGGCGACCCGCTCCTACGAGCAGTACTTC. This gives the protein CASSLATRSYEQYF.